Below, 19 T cell receptor beta chains from the same sample are listed, as sequenced in a study of blood T cell repertoires in COVID-19. Produced via immunoSEQ multiplex PCR; TCRdb's table is partial and in-frame only. This sample yields 320,000 or so clones, of which roughly 87% are seen a single time; 1% belongs to the top ten. Sequenced input: PBMCs or T cells enriched from blood (not recorded which). These receptors all stem from a woman aged 30 to 39 who had recovered from COVID-19.

The CDR3 loop is CASSDRGYEQYF. The CDR3 region has the DNA TGTGCCAGTAGTGACAGGGGGTACGAGCAGTACTTC. V and J are TRBV19 and TRBJ2-7; TRBD1 matches at 9 bases. After removal of 5 bases from V and 4 bases from J, the junction contained 0 bases not matched to a gene. Germline assignment: CDR1 LNHDA and CDR2 SQIVND (reference sequence). CDR3 length: 12 residues.

The chain links TRBV27 to TRBJ1-5, with TRBD1 matching 9 bases. The CDR3 is made up of 17 amino acids. The germline V gene has CDR1 MNHEY and CDR2 SMNVEV (reference sequence). V lost 6 bases and J lost 0; bases outside the gene matches: 9. CDR3 bases: TGTGCCAGCAGGCCCAAAGGGACAGGGTATAGCAATCAGCCCCAGCATTTT. Translated: CASRPKGTGYSNQPQHF.

The V call is TRBV6-5, the J call TRBJ1-6, with a weak D call TRBD1 (5 bases). Germline-derived CDR1 and CDR2 are MNHEY and SVGAGI. This CDR3 region has 15 residues. Deletions cut 4 bases from V and 4 bases from J, with 11 bases between. In nucleotides, the CDR3 is TGTGCCAGCAGTTCGACCGGGGGGTATAATTCACCCCTCCACTTT. Its protein product is CASSSTGGYNSPLHF.

J is TRBJ1-2 and V is TRBV6-4, with 7 bases aligning to TRBD1. The CDR3 has 16 residues. The germline V gene has CDR1 MRHNA and CDR2 SNTAGT. Trimming cost V 3 bases and J 8 bases; bases outside gene matches: 15. The CDR3 reads CASSETPQTGFNGYTF. CDR3 DNA: TGTGCCAGCAGTGAAACGCCCCAGACAGGGTTCAACGGCTACACCTTC.

The chain links TRBV5-6 to TRBJ2-1, with D tentatively TRBD1 (6 bases). This CDR3 spans 15 amino acids. V was shortened by 4 bases and J by 4 bases, with 15 bases between the two germline ends. CDR1 and CDR2 from the germline V gene are SGHDT and YYEEEE. The CDR3 spells CASSARTVIYNEQFF. The DNA for the CDR3 is TGTGCCAGCAGCGCGCGGACAGTAATATACAATGAGCAGTTCTTC.

Worth noting for this clone: Other DNA sequences in this sample translate to the same CDR3. This chain uses TRBV7-9 with TRBJ1-3; D gene unclear. Trimming cost V 4 bases and J 0 bases, with 7 bases left between them. This CDR3 is built from 14 residues. Germline values: CDR1 SEHNR, CDR2 FQNEAQ (reference sequence). CDR3 amino acids: CASSSTSSGNTIYF. The CDR3 DNA is TGTGCCAGCAGCTCCACTTCCTCTGGAAACACCATATATTTT.

The chain has TRBV6-5 and TRBJ1-6; D is ambiguous. The ends were cut back, 7 bases at V and 7 bases at J, with 17 bases in the middle. The length of the CDR3 is 15 residues. CDR1 and CDR2 from the germline V gene are MNHEY and SVGAGI. CDR3 region: CASTRDGGANSPLHF. In DNA, the CDR3 is TGTGCCAGCACCCGGGATGGTGGAGCAAATTCACCCCTCCACTTT.

This chain connects TRBV5-1 to TRBJ2-5; TRBD2 matches 11 bases. The germline V gene has CDR1 SGHRS and CDR2 YFSETQ. V was pared by 4 bases and J by 1 base, with 6 bases of the junction left unmatched. This CDR3 contains 16 residues. The CDR3 here is CASSTSSGGRQETQYF. DNA of the CDR3: TGCGCCAGCAGCACCTCTAGCGGGGGGCGCCAAGAGACCCAGTACTTC.

This chain uses TRBV4-1 with TRBJ1-2; 8 bases agree with TRBD1. The V segment lost 3 bases and the J segment 1 base; nucleotides outside the gene matches: 4. The CDR3 loop spans 15 amino acids. Germline CDR1 is MGHRA and CDR2 is YSYEKL. DNA of the CDR3: TGCGCCAGCAGCCAGGGGACAGGCCTTAACTATGGCTACACCTTC. Translation: CASSQGTGLNYGYTF.

This CDR3 is CASSVDISSTEAFF. The CDR3 nucleotides read TGCGCCAGCAGTGTGGACATTTCAAGCACTGAAGCTTTCTTT. The chain combines TRBV10-1 with TRBJ1-1; D is perhaps TRBD1 (5 bases). The CDR3 length is 14 residues. Trimming cost V 4 bases and J 4 bases, with 13 bases left between them. Germline V gene lookup returns CDR1 WNHNN and CDR2 SYGVQD (reference sequence).

This chain joins TRBV30 and TRBJ1-3; D is possibly TRBD1 (5 bases). CDR3 size: 14 residues. Germline-derived CDR1 and CDR2 are GTSNPN and SVGIG (reference sequence). V lost 8 bases and J lost 0, with 14 bases in between. As DNA, the CDR3 is TGTGCCGTGATAAGGGGCCCCTCTGGAAACACCATATATTTT. Its protein product is CAVIRGPSGNTIYF.

V usage is TRBV3-1 (or the pseudogene TRBV3-2) and J usage is TRBJ1-5, with D tentatively TRBD1 (6 bases). Between the trimmed V and J ends, which lost 1 base and 2 bases, there was a span of 12 bases. Germline values: CDR1 LGHDT, CDR2 YNNKEL (reference sequence). The CDR3 has 16 amino acids. The CDR3 DNA reads TGTGCCAGCAGCCAAGGGGGGGGCTTGGGCAATCAGCCCCAGCATTTT. It codes for CASSQGGGLGNQPQHF.

The J gene is TRBJ2-2, the V gene TRBV3-1 (or the pseudogene TRBV3-2); TRBD1 might be the D (6 bases). Trimming stripped 1 base from V and 7 bases from J, with 7 bases between. CDR3 size: 13 residues. Germline V lookup: CDR1 LGHDT, CDR2 YNNKEL (reference sequence). The CDR3 region is CASSQGTVGELFF. CDR3 in DNA: TGTGCCAGCAGCCAAGGGACAGTCGGGGAGCTGTTTTTT.

The CDR3, as DNA: TGTGCCAGCAGCTTAGTCCTGACAGGGTCCTATGGCTACACCTTC. It yields the protein CASSLVLTGSYGYTF. The genes are TRBV7-2 and TRBJ1-2; 7 bases fit TRBD1. Germline trimming cut 1 base from V and 4 bases from J; bases unmatched to any gene: 6. Germline values: CDR1 SGHTA, CDR2 FQGNSA. The CDR3 is made up of 15 amino acids.

J is TRBJ2-7 and V is TRBV18; TRBD1 is a possible D gene (5 bases). V lost 0 bases to trimming and J lost 6 bases, with 12 bases between them. The CDR3 is 14 amino acids. Germline values: CDR1 KGHSH, CDR2 LQKENI. As DNA, the CDR3 is TGTGCCAGCTCACCACCCCAGGGTTTAGTCGAGCAGTACTTC. It is translated as CASSPPQGLVEQYF.

J is TRBJ2-3 and V is TRBV19; 7 bases line up with TRBD2. This CDR3 region has 15 residues. V was clipped by 5 bases and J by 5 bases; unmatched bases: 10. CDR1 is LNHDA, CDR2 SQIVND, per germline (reference sequence). The CDR3 DNA reads as TGTGCCAGTAGTTTAGTCAGCGGGGCGGGAGATACGCAGTATTTT. Protein sequence: CASSLVSGAGDTQYF.

The chain combines TRBV19 with TRBJ1-1; D remains unclear. The CDR3 runs 12 residues. Trimming shortened V by 6 bases and J by 5 bases, and 10 bases separated the two germline ends. Germline V gives CDR1 LNHDA, CDR2 SQIVND (reference sequence). CDR3 loop: CASRAGVTEAFF. The CDR3 DNA is TGTGCCAGTAGGGCGGGAGTGACTGAAGCTTTCTTT.

This clone was detected a few times. The CDR3 DNA sequence: TGTGCCAGCAGCGCCTGGGGAGGGTCGGATGAGCAGTTCTTC. Its translation is CASSAWGGSDEQFF. The chain links TRBV9 to TRBJ2-1, with TRBD2 identical over 7 bases. The germline V gene has CDR1 SGDLS and CDR2 YYNGEE. Germline trimming cut 3 bases from V and 8 bases from J; bases unmatched to any gene: 8. The CDR3 length is 14 residues.

The rearrangement uses TRBV18 and TRBJ2-7; the D is unclear. The germline CDR1 and CDR2 sequences are KGHSH and LQKENI. This CDR3 is built from 15 residues. V was pared by 0 bases and J by 4 bases, with 13 bases between. CDR3 bases: TGTGCCAGCTCACCACCGCCGCGACCCGGGTACGAGCAGTACTTC. Protein product: CASSPPPRPGYEQYF. The full variable domain, its missing parts supplied by reference TRBV18 and TRBJ2-7, is NAGVMQNPRHLVRRRGQEARLRCSPMKGHSHVYWYRQLPEEGLKFMVYLQKENIIDESGMPKERFSAEFPKEGPSILRIQQVVRGDSAAYFCASSPPPRPGYEQYFGPGTRLTVT.